These T cell receptor beta chains were read from a single sample in a study of metastatic and nonmetastatic thyroid tumors. Via MiXCR, TCRdb re-called the PCR reads. In the table there are under 75,000 clones, around 19% of which are singletons. The sample was blood. Receptors were obtained from a female donor with papillary thyroid cancer or a benign thyroid nodule (not recorded which). Some clones in this sample may be carry-over from other donors' samples. The CDR3 runs from the conserved cysteine through the conserved F or W. A D gene is named only where the DNA matches it firmly. A clone size is listed for some rows: how often the clone was seen (once, few, many), or a class if it is expanded.

>TRBV28|TRBJ2-7|TRBD2|many
CASSLTSRYEQYF
TGTGCCAGCAGTTTGACTAGCCGCTACGAGCAGTACTTC
>TRBV12-3/TRBV12-4|TRBJ2-7|NA|medium-sized
CASSLDRVSYEQYF
TGTGCCAGCAGTTTAGACAGGGTCTCCTACGAGCAGTACTTC
>TRBV11-2|TRBJ2-2|TRBD2|NA
CASSLTSGGSGTGELFF
TGTGCCAGCAGCTTGACTAGCGGGGGGTCGGGGACCGGGGAGCTGTTTTTT
>TRBV30|TRBJ2-7|TRBD1|NA
CAWSIQGAGEQYF
TGTGCCTGGAGTATACAGGGGGCGGGCGAGCAGTACTTC
>TRBV7-9|TRBJ2-2|TRBD1|many
CASSDRTGGTGELFF
TGTGCCAGCAGCGACAGGACAGGGGGAACCGGGGAGCTGTTTTTT
>TRBV28|TRBJ2-1|TRBD2|many
CASRSGTSGRVHNEQFF
TGTGCCAGCAGATCCGGGACTAGCGGGAGGGTACACAATGAGCAGTTCTTC
>TRBV27|TRBJ2-1|TRBD1|many
CASTRQGAYNEQFF
TGTGCCAGCACCCGACAGGGGGCCTACAATGAGCAGTTCTTC
>TRBV19|TRBJ1-2|NA|many
CASSRVGPNYGYTF
TGTGCCAGTAGTAGGGTGGGCCCTAACTATGGCTACACCTTC
>TRBV20-1|TRBJ1-1|NA|NA
CSAHRKGYRGTEAFF
TGCAGTGCTCACAGAAAGGGCTATCGGGGCACTGAAGCTTTCTTT
>TRBV19|TRBJ2-1|TRBD2|few
CASSISSGGTEQFF
TGTGCCAGTAGTATCTCTAGCGGCGGTACTGAGCAGTTCTTC
>TRBV9|TRBJ2-7|NA|many
CASISQVSKTYEQYF
TGTGCCAGCATAAGCCAAGTCTCAAAAACCTACGAGCAGTACTTC
>TRBV6-1|TRBJ1-2|NA|few
CASREDGYTF
TGTGCCAGCAGGGAAGATGGCTACACCTTC
>TRBV30|TRBJ1-4|NA|few
CAWEAGEKLFF
TGTGCCTGGGAGGCTGGTGAAAAACTGTTTTTT
>TRBV6-1|TRBJ2-1|TRBD2|few
CASSKGLAVSYNEQFF
TGTGCCAGCAGTAAGGGACTAGCGGTCTCCTACAATGAGCAGTTCTTC
>TRBV29-1|TRBJ2-1|NA|many
CSVDASLRPYNEQFF
TGCAGCGTTGATGCCAGCCTCCGCCCCTACAATGAGCAGTTCTTC
>TRBV14|TRBJ1-1|NA|many
CASSQGGRLGEAFF
TGTGCCAGCAGCCAAGGAGGGAGGCTGGGTGAAGCTTTCTTT
>TRBV20-1|TRBJ1-1|TRBD1|NA
CSAADRGNTEAFF
TGCAGTGCAGCCGACAGGGGGAACACTGAAGCTTTCTTT
>TRBV30|TRBJ1-5|TRBD1|once
CAWSFTGDQPQHF
TGTGCCTGGAGTTTTACAGGGGATCAGCCCCAGCATTTT
>TRBV6-2/TRBV6-3|TRBJ1-1|NA|few
CANSYELGRYTEAFF
TGTGCCAACAGTTACGAGCTAGGGCGATACACTGAAGCTTTCTTT
>TRBV7-8|TRBJ2-2|TRBD2|NA
CASSSRLAGYTGELFF
TGTGCCAGCAGCTCCCGACTAGCGGGGTACACCGGGGAGCTGTTTTTT
>TRBV20-1|TRBJ2-1|TRBD2|many
CSAWWGLAGANEQFF
TGCAGTGCTTGGTGGGGACTAGCGGGAGCCAATGAGCAGTTCTTC
>TRBV2|TRBJ2-2|TRBD1|few
CASRTGQHTGELFF
TGTGCCAGCAGGACGGGACAGCACACCGGGGAGCTGTTTTTT
>TRBV11-3|TRBJ2-6|NA|NA
CASSSQGSVANVLTF
TGTGCCAGCAGCTCACAGGGTTCGGTTGCCAACGTCCTGACTTTC
>TRBV18|TRBJ2-2|TRBD2|many
CASSPPLAGGPRTGELFF
TGTGCTAGCTCACCGCCACTAGCGGGAGGGCCGCGAACCGGGGAGCTGTTTTTT
>TRBV7-3|TRBJ1-1|TRBD1|NA
CASSMTGPNTEAFF
TGTGCCAGCAGCATGACAGGGCCGAACACTGAAGCTTTCTTT
>TRBV19|TRBJ2-1|NA|many
CASRKYNEQFF
TGTGCCAGTAGAAAGTACAATGAGCAGTTCTTC
>TRBV18|TRBJ2-7|NA|few
CASSPPGAYEQYF
TGTGCCAGCTCACCCCCAGGAGCCTACGAGCAGTACTTC
>TRBV18|TRBJ2-3|NA|many
CASSPTGANLLITDTQYF
TGTGCCAGCTCACCAACAGGCGCTAACCTGCTCATCACAGATACGCAGTATTTT
>TRBV6-1|TRBJ1-1|NA|many
CASTAPAENTEAFF
TGTGCCAGCACCGCACCAGCCGAGAACACTGAAGCTTTCTTT
>TRBV2|TRBJ2-4|TRBD2|many
CASNGGRAKNIQYF
TGTGCCAGCAATGGCGGGAGGGCCAAAAACATTCAGTACTTC
>TRBV12-3/TRBV12-4|TRBJ2-7|NA|NA
CASSRVGGQFYEQYF
TGTGCCAGCAGCCGGGTCGGTGGACAGTTCTACGAGCAGTACTTC
>TRBV11-2|TRBJ2-2|NA|NA
CASSFSRYTGELFF
TGTGCCAGCAGCTTCTCCCGGTACACCGGGGAGCTGTTTTTT
>TRBV28|TRBJ2-1|NA|many
CASRGGNEQFF
TGTGCCAGCAGGGGGGGCAATGAGCAGTTCTTC
>TRBV27|TRBJ1-1|NA|once
CVSSPLRMGGETEAFF
TGTGTCAGCAGCCCCTTGAGGATGGGTGGGGAAACTGAAGCTTTCTTT
>TRBV7-2|TRBJ2-2|NA|many
CASSPVGGSSNTGELFF
TGTGCCAGCAGCCCCGTGGGGGGCTCTTCGAACACCGGGGAGCTGTTTTTT
>TRBV30|TRBJ1-4|NA|many
CAWSAALTEKLFF
TGTGCCTGGAGTGCAGCGCTTACTGAAAAACTGTTTTTT
>TRBV6-1|TRBJ1-2|NA|few
CATLRGSPLYGYTF
TGTGCCACCCTGCGAGGCAGCCCCCTTTATGGCTACACCTTC
>TRBV24-1|TRBJ2-3|NA|NA
CATSGMGGTDTQYF
TGTGCCACCAGTGGCATGGGGGGAACAGATACGCAGTATTTT
>TRBV11-2|TRBJ1-6|TRBD1|NA
CASSLDGTVNSPLHF
TGTGCCAGCAGCTTAGACGGGACAGTTAATTCACCCCTCCACTTT
>TRBV7-8|TRBJ2-7|NA|many
CASSLPRLVEQYF
TGTGCCAGCAGCTTACCGAGGCTGGTCGAGCAGTACTTC
>TRBV7-3|TRBJ2-7|NA|NA
CASSSDGGYEHYF
TGTGCCAGCAGCTCGGACGGTGGCTACGAGCATTACTTC
>TRBV10-1|TRBJ2-3|TRBD2|NA
CASSERLAGGPGDTQYF
TGCGCCAGCAGTGAGAGGCTAGCGGGAGGGCCTGGAGATACGCAGTATTTT
>TRBV18|TRBJ2-2|NA|NA
CASTRQTSNTGELFF
TGTGCCAGCACAAGACAGACCTCGAACACCGGGGAGCTGTTTTTT
>TRBV3-1|TRBJ2-5|NA|few
CASSQDSGALQETQYF
TGTGCCAGCAGCCAAGATTCCGGGGCCCTACAAGAGACCCAATACTTC